This T cell receptor beta chain was observed in a study of T-cell reconstitution after alpha-beta-depleted transplantation in children. Findings of the study overall: Surviving recipient T cells and thymic progenitors accounted for the high day-60 TCRbeta diversity observed in some patients.

This clonotype has more than one count but fewer than ten. As yet, its antigen is unknown. Preparation of the TCRbeta library involved a method that used unique molecular identifiers. TCRdb passed the PCR reads through MiXCR, listing each CDR3 protein once. The table shows approximately 99,000 distinct CDR3 sequences, with approximately 6.6% occurring only once. The clonotype was recovered from a male patient under 10 years old who had a stem cell transplant for acute lymphoblastic leukemia, so the T cells may come from the graft donor. The sample in question was PBMCs, mostly from graft donor cells, obtained 360 days after TCRalphabeta/CD19-depleted stem cell transplant.

The DNA of the CDR3 is TGTGCCAGCAGCACCCGGGACAGGGTAGAGACCCAGTACTTC. It yields the protein CASSTRDRVETQYF. This chain joins TRBV7-9 and TRBJ2-5, with 9 bases lining up with TRBD1. V lost 5 bases, J lost 4 bases, and 5 bases stayed unmatched. CDR1 SEHNR and CDR2 FQNEAQ come from the germline V gene (reference sequence). The CDR3 runs 14 residues.